These T cell receptor beta chains were read from a single sample in a study of blood T cell repertoires in COVID-19. The assay was immunoSEQ multiplex PCR, and TCRdb's table has in-frame clones only and misses some. The data show about 210,000 clones, 65% to 85% seen once. The sample consisted of peripheral blood. The receptors shown here come from a human donor in a cohort sampled during active COVID-19. CDR3s include the opening cysteine and the closing phenylalanine or tryptophan.

>TRBV18|TRBJ2-3
CASSPREGDTQYF
>TRBV28|TRBJ2-5
CASSILQETQYF
>TRBV2|TRBJ2-3
CASSRPGLAGESTSTDTQYF
>TRBV5-4|TRBJ2-7
CASSPGGASGEYEQYF
>TRBV27|TRBJ1-4
CASSLDRGGEKLFF
>TRBV3-1/TRBV3-2|TRBJ2-5
CASSQTSRTQYF
>TRBV28|TRBJ1-1
CASSPLGGFNTEAFF
>TRBV29-1|TRBJ2-7
CSVEAPGSGGEQYF
>TRBV2|TRBJ1-5
CASSGQPNQPQHF
>TRBV29-1|TRBJ1-3
CSGSGFSGNTIYF
>TRBV7-2|TRBJ1-5
CASSLEAGLNQPQHF
>TRBV10-3|TRBJ1-2
CAIASTGDGYTF
>TRBV5-1|TRBJ2-5
CASSGMGGVQETQYF
>TRBV3-1/TRBV3-2|TRBJ2-7
CASSPTLAEAYEQYF
>TRBV6-1|TRBJ2-7
CASSEPGQGVYEQYF